The 19 T cell receptor beta chains presented below share a single source sample, sequenced in a study of T cells after yellow fever vaccination. Via MiXCR, TCRdb re-called the 5' RACE reads, giving one row per CDR3 protein. The sample includes fewer than 650,000 distinct CDR3 sequences, 21% of them seen just once. The source was PBMCs, collected about 20 days after the first yellow fever vaccination. Source of these receptors: a man aged 18 to 30 who received the YFV17D yellow fever vaccine.

The genes are TRBV7-6 and TRBJ2-2; possibly TRBD1 for D (5 bases). Looked up from germline, CDR1 is SGHVS and CDR2 is FNYEAQ. Trimming removed 5 bases at V and 7 bases at J, with 11 bases between. The CDR3 is 13 residues long. In DNA form, the CDR3 reads TGTGCCAGCAGCCCGACAGTGAACGGGGAGCTGTTTTTT. Residues: CASSPTVNGELFF.

This clonotype occurred a few times. The chain has TRBV30 and TRBJ2-1, with 11 bases fitting TRBD2. CDR1 and CDR2 from the germline V gene are GTSNPN and SVGIG (reference sequence). V lost 7 bases, J lost 8 bases, and 4 bases stayed unmatched. This CDR3 spans 12 amino acids. The CDR3 protein is CAYSGGAYEQFF. For the CDR3, the DNA is TGTGCCTATAGCGGGGGGGCCTATGAGCAGTTCTTC.

This chain uses TRBV20-1 with TRBJ2-4, with D perhaps assigned TRBD1 or TRBD2 (5 bases each). The CDR3 has 13 residues. Trimming cost V 3 bases and J 2 bases, with 8 bases left between them. In germline, CDR1 is DFQATT, CDR2 SNEGSKA (reference sequence). The CDR3 nucleotides read TGCAGTGCTAGTACGGGGCCCAAAAACATTCAGTACTTC. It translates to CSASTGPKNIQYF.

V usage is TRBV5-1 and J usage is TRBJ2-2; D is ambiguous. The V gene's germline CDR1 is SGHRS and CDR2 YFSETQ. Trimming removed 4 bases from V and 6 bases from J, with 7 bases in between. This CDR3 is built from 12 residues. For the CDR3, the DNA is TGCGCCAGCAGCAAAGACGCCGGGGAGCTGTTTTTT. This codes for CASSKDAGELFF.

DNA for the CDR3: TGTGCCACGACCGGGACTTCAACCTACGAGCAGTACTTC. It encodes CATTGTSTYEQYF. J is TRBJ2-7 and V is TRBV6-1, with D possibly being TRBD2 (6 bases). The CDR3 extends over 13 amino acids. The V and J ends lost 10 bases and 2 bases respectively, with 15 bases between them. CDR1 and CDR2 from the germline V gene are MNHNS and SASEGT.

This clonotype appeared a few times. The gene calls are TRBV6-2 or TRBV6-3 and TRBJ2-7; tentatively, D is TRBD2 (5 bases). Trimming shortened V by 9 bases and J by 2 bases, and 17 bases separated the two germline ends. The CDR3 extends over 14 amino acids. Germline CDR1 reads MNHEY; CDR2 reads SVGEGT. The CDR3 region has the DNA TGTGCCAGTACCCGGGGTGTGGGCACCTACGAGCAGTACTTC. Amino acids: CASTRGVGTYEQYF.

V is TRBV18 and J is TRBJ2-2; maybe TRBD1 (5 bases). The germline CDR1 and CDR2 sequences are KGHSH and LQKENI. The V and J ends lost 2 bases and 4 bases respectively, with 14 bases between them. CDR3 length equals 16 residues. Here the CDR3 reads CASSPYQGWSTGELFF. For the CDR3, the DNA is TGTGCCAGCTCACCATATCAGGGTTGGAGCACCGGGGAGCTGTTTTTT.

V and J are TRBV6-1 and TRBJ2-2; 9 bases map to TRBD1. The germline CDR1 and CDR2 sequences are MNHNS and SASEGT. The trim removed 6 bases at V and 7 bases at J, leaving 15 bases unmatched. This CDR3 comprises 17 residues. CDR3 DNA sequence: TGTGCCAGCAGACTAGCTACAGGGGGCGAAATATTCGGGGAGCTGTTTTTT. This codes for CASRLATGGEIFGELFF.

This clonotype was found many times. V usage is TRBV12-3 or TRBV12-4 and J usage is TRBJ2-1; no firm D call. V lost 3 bases to trimming and J lost 7 bases, with 4 bases between them. The CDR3 extends over 11 amino acids. The CDR3 region is CASSFRNEQFF. For the CDR3, the DNA is TGTGCCAGCAGTTTTAGAAATGAGCAGTTCTTC.

The gene calls are TRBV6-1 and TRBJ2-2, with D tentatively TRBD2 (6 bases). Germline loops: CDR1 MNHNS, CDR2 SASEGT. The V and J ends lost 8 bases and 7 bases respectively, with 26 bases between them. This CDR3 contains 17 residues. DNA for the CDR3: TGTGCCAGCTTTCCTTGGGACTGGGGGTTGGGAGGCGGGGAGCTGTTTTTT. Translated, it gives CASFPWDWGLGGGELFF.

The chain employs TRBV27 and TRBJ1-1; D is unclear. Germline lookup yields CDR1 MNHEY and CDR2 SMNVEV (reference sequence). Trimming removed 4 bases from V and 1 base from J, with 7 bases in between. The CDR3 totals 13 residues. The CDR3 DNA reads as TGTGCCAGCAGTTGGAGTGGGAACACTGAAGCTTTCTTT. Encoded protein: CASSWSGNTEAFF.

This clonotype was counted at least ten times. The chain uses TRBV7-2 and TRBJ1-6; unclear D gene. Germline CDR1 and CDR2: SGHTA and FQGNSA. V was shortened by 2 bases and J by 16 bases, with 9 bases between the two germline ends. CDR3 length: 11 amino acids. CDR3 nucleotides: TGTGCCAGCAGCTTATTGCAGGTACTCCACTTT. Its protein product is CASSLLQVLHF.

This clonotype has at least ten counts. One end of the junction varies from germline; a read error may be responsible. The CDR3 region is CASSPGTGVYEQYF. The CDR3 coding sequence is TGTGCCAGCAGTCCCGGGACAGGGGTCTACGAGCAGTACTTC. V gene TRBV5-1 combines with J gene TRBJ2-7; 10 bases line up with TRBD1. Germline CDR1 reads SGHRS; CDR2 reads YFSETQ. This CDR3 has 14 residues.

This clonotype was detected only a few times. This sequence joins TRBV7-2 and TRBJ2-3, with D perhaps TRBD1 (6 bases). The V and J ends lost 3 bases and 6 bases respectively, with 10 bases between them. The CDR3 loop spans 13 amino acids. Per germline, CDR1 SGHTA and CDR2 FQGNSA. The CDR3 bases are TGTGCCAGCAGCTTCGCAGGGGTTGATACGCAGTATTTT. Amino acid sequence: CASSFAGVDTQYF.

The CDR3 region has the DNA TGTGCCAGCAGCCGGGGACTAGTGCAAGAGACCCAGTACTTC. It encodes CASSRGLVQETQYF. The gene calls are TRBV5-4 and TRBJ2-5; 8 bases are shared with TRBD2. Germline V gives CDR1 SGHNT, CDR2 YYREEE (reference sequence). V was pared by 4 bases and J by 2 bases, with 4 bases of the junction left unmatched. CDR3 length: 14 amino acids.

V is TRBV7-2 and J is TRBJ1-5; D may be TRBD1 (5 bases). With 3 bases removed from V and 9 bases from J, the gap between germline ends came to 12 bases. Germline V gene lookup returns CDR1 SGHTA and CDR2 FQGNSA. This CDR3 is 13 amino acids long. This CDR3 reads CASSFNLGRPQHF. DNA of the CDR3: TGTGCCAGCAGCTTTAACTTGGGGCGGCCCCAGCATTTT.

This chain connects TRBV4-1 to TRBJ1-2; tentatively, D is TRBD1 (6 bases). V lost 2 bases, J lost 8 bases, and 18 bases lay in between. The CDR3 is 15 residues long. Germline-derived CDR1 and CDR2 are MGHRA and YSYEKL. The CDR3 loop reads CASSQRTVQSPGYTF. As DNA, the CDR3 is TGCGCCAGCAGCCAAAGGACAGTCCAGTCACCGGGCTACACCTTC.

The chain couples TRBV3-1 to TRBJ2-5; tentatively, D is TRBD2 (6 bases). The CDR3 is 13 residues long. Germline assignment: CDR1 LGHDT and CDR2 YNNKEL (reference sequence). V gave up 4 bases and J gave up 4 bases, with 10 bases separating them. CDR3 amino acids: CASSRMGGETQYF. In DNA, the CDR3 is TGTGCCAGCAGCCGTATGGGGGGAGAGACCCAGTACTTC.

V usage is TRBV3-1 and J usage is TRBJ2-5; tentative D call: TRBD1 (6 bases). Germline V lookup: CDR1 LGHDT, CDR2 YNNKEL (reference sequence). The germline V and J ends were trimmed by 5 bases and 5 bases, with 12 bases remaining between them. This CDR3 is 13 amino acids long. The CDR3 region is CASSWGLKETQYF. Written as DNA, the CDR3 is TGTGCCAGCAGCTGGGGGCTGAAGGAGACCCAGTACTTC.